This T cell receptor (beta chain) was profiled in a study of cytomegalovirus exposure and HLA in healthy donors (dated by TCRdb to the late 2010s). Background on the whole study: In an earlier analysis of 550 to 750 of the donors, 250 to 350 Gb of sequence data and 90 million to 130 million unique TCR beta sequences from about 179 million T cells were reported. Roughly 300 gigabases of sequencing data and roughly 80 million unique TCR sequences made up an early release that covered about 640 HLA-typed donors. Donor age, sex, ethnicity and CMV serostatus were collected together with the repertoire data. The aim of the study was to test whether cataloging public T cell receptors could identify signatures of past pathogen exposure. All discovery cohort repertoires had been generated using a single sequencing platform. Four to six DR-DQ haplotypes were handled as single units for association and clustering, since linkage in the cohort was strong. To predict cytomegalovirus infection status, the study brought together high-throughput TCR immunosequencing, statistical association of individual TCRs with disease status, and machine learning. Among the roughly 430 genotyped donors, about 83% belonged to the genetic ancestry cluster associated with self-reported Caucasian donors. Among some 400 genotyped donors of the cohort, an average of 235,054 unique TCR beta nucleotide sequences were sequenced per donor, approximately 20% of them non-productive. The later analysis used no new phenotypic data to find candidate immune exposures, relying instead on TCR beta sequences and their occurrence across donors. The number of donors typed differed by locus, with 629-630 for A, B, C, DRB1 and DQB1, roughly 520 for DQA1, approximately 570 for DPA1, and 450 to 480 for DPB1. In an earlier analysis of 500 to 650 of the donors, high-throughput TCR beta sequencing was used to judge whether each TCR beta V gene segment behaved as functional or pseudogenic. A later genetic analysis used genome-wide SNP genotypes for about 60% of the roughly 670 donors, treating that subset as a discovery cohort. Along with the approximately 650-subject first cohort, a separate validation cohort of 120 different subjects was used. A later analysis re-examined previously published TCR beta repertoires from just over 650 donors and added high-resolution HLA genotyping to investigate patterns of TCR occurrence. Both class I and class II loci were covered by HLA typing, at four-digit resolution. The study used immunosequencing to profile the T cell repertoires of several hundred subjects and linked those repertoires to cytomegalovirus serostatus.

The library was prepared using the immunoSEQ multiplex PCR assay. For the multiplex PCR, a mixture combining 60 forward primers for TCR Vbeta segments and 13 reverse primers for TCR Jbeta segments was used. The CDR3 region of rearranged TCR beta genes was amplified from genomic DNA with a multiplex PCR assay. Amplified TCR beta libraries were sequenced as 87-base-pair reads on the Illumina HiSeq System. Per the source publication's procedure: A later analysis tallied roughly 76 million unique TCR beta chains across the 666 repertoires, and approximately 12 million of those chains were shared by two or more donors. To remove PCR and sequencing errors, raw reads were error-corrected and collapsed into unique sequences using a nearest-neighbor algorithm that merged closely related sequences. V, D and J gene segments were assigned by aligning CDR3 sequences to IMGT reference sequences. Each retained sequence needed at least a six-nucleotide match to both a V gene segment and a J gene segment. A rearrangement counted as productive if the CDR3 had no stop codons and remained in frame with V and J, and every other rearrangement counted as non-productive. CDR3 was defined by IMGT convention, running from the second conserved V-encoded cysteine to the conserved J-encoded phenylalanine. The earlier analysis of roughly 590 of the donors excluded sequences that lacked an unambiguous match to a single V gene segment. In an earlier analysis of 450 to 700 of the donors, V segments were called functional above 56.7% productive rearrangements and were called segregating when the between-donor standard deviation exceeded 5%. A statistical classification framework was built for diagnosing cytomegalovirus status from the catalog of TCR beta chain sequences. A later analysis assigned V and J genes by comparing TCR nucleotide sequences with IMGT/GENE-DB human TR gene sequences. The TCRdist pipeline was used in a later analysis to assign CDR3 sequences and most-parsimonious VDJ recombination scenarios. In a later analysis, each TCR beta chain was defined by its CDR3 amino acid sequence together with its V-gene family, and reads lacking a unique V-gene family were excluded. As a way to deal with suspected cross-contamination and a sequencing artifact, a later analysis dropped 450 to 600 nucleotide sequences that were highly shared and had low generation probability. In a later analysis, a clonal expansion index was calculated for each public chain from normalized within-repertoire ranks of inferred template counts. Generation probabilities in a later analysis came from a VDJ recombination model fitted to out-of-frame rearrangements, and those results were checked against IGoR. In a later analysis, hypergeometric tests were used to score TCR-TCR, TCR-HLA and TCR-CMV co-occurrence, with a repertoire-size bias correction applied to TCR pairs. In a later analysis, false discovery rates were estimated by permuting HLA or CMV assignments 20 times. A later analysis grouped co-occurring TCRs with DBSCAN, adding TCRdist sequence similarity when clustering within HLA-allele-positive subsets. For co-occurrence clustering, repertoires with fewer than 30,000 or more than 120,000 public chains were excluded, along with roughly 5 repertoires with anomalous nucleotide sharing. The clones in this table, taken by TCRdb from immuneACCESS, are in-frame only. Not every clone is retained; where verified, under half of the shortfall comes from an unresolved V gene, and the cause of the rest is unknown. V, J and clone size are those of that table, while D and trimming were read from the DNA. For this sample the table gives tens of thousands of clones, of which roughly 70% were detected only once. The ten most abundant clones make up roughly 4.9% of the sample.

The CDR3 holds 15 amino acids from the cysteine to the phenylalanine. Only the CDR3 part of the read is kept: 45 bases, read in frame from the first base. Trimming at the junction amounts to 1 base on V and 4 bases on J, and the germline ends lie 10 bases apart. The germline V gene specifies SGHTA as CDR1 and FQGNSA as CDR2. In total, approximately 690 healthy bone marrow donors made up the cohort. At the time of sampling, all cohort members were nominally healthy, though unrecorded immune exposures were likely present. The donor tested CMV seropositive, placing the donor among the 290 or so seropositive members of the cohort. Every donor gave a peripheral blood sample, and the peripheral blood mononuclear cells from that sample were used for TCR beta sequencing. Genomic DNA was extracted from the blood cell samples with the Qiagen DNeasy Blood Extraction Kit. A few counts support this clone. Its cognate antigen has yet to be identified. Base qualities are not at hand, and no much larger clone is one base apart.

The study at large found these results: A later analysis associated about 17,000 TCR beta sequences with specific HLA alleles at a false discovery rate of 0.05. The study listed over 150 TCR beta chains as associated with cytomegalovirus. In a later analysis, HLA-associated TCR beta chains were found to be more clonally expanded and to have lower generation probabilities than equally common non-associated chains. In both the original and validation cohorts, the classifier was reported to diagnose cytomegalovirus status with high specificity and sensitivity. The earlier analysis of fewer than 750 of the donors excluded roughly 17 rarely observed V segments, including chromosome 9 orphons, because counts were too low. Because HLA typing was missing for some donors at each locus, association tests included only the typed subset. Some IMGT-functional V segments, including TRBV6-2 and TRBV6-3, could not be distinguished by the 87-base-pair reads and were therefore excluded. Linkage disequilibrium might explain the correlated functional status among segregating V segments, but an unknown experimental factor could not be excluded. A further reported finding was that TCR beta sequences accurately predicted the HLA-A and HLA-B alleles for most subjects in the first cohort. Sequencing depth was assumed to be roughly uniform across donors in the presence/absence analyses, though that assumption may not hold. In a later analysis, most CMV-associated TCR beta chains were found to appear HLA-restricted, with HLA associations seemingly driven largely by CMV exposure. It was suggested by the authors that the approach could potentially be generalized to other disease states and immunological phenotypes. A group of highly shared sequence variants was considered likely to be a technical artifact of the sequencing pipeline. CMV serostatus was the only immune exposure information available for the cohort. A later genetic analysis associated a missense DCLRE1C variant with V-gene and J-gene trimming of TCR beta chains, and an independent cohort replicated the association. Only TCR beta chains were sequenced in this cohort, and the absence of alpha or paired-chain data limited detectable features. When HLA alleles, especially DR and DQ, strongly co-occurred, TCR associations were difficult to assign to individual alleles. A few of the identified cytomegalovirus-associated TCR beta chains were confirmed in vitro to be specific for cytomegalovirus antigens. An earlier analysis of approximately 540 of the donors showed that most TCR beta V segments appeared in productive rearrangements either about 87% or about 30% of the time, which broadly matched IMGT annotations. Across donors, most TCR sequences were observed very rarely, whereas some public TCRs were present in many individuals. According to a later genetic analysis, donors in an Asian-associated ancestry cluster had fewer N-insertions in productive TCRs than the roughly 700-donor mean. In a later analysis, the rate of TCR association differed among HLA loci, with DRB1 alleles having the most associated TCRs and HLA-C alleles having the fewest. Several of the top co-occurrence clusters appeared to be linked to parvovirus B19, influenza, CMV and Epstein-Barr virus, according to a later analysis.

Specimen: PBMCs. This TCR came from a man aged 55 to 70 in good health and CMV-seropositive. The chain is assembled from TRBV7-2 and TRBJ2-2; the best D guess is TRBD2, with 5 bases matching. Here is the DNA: TGTGCCAGCAGCTTAGAGTCCAGCGGCACCGGGGAGCTGTTTTTT. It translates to CASSLESSGTGELFF.